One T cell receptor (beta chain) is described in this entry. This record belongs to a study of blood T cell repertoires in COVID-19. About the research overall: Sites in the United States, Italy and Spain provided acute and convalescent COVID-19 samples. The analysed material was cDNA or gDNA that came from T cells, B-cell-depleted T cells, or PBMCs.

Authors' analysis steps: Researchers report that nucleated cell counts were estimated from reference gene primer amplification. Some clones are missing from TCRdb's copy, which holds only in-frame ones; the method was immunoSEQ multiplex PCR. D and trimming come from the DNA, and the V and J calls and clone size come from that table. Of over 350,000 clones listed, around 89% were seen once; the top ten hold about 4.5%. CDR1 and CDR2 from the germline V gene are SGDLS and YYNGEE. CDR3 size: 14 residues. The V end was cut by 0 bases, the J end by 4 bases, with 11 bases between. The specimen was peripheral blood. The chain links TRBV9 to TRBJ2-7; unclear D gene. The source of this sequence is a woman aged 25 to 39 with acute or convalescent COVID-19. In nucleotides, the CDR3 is TGTGCCAGCAGCGTAGCTGGCGGTGAGTACGAGCAGTACTTC. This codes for CASSVAGGEYEQYF.